This TCR beta chain was identified during a study of regulatory T cells in long-lasting Graves disease. HTBI primers from iRepertoire and Arm-PCR of CDR3 regions yielded the TCR beta libraries. TCRdb re-analysed the multiplex PCR reads in MiXCR, keeping a single row per CDR3 protein. The table lists 680,000 or so distinct CDR3 sequences, about 16% of them singletons. Time point indicated: newly diagnosed GD, antithyroid drugs for less than 3 months. RNA isolated from PBMCs was used to make the TCR library. Graves' disease diagnoses used American Thyroid Association guidelines. The CDR3 extends over 17 amino acids. V was trimmed by 5 bases and J by 4 bases, leaving 20 bases between them. CDR1 and CDR2 from the germline V gene are MNHEY and SVGEGT. These same data were also listed under a study on T cells in Graves' hyperthyroidism and ophthalmopathy.

This chain links TRBV6-2 or TRBV6-3 with TRBJ2-2; tentative D call: TRBD2 (7 bases). This material consisted of peripheral blood mononuclear cells (PBMCs), taken at new diagnosis, from a patient treated with antithyroid drugs. This receptor was obtained from a woman aged 25 to 45 with Graves disease. CDR3 sequence: CASSEPRGASTTGELFF. DNA for the CDR3: TGTGCCAGCAGTGAACCCCGGGGGGCTTCGACCACCGGGGAGCTGTTTTTT.